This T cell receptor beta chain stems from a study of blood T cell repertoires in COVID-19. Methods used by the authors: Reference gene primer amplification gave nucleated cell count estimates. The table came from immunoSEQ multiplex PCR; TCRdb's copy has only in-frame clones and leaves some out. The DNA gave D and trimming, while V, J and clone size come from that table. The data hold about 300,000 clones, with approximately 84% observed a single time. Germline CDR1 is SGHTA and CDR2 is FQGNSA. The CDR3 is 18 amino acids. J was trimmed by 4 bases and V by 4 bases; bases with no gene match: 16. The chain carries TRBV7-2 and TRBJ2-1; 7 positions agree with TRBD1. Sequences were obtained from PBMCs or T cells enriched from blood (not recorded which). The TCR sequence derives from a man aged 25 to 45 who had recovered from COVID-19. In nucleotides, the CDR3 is TGTGCCAGCAGCTCAAAGGCCGGTACAGGGGCGTTATACAATGAGCAGTTCTTC. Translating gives CASSSKAGTGALYNEQFF. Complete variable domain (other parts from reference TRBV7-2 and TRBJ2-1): GAGVSQSPSNKVTEKGKDVELRCDPISGHTALYWYRQSLGQGLEFLIYFQGNSAPDKSGLPSDRFSAERTGGSVSTLTIQRTQQEDSAVYLCASSSKAGTGALYNEQFFGPGTRLTVL.